The 24 T cell receptor beta chains below were found in one sample sequenced in a study of control samples from healthy donors and cancer patients. This table comes from immunoSEQ multiplex PCR, and its TCRdb copy is limited to in-frame clones, with some not included. This sample has some 100,000 clones, with 79% found just once. The sequencing sample was made of blood. These receptors all come from a woman aged 25 to 39 in good health.

The chain recombines TRBV5-4 with TRBJ1-3; 8 bases align to TRBD1. The V gene's germline CDR1 is SGHNT and CDR2 YYREEE (reference sequence). With V trimmed by 4 bases and J by 4 bases, 4 bases remained unmatched. The CDR3 contains 14 residues. CDR3 protein: CASSDRGLGNTIYF. The CDR3 DNA sequence: TGTGCCAGCAGCGACAGGGGCCTAGGAAACACCATATATTTT.

The V gene is TRBV9, the J gene TRBJ1-1; tentative D call: TRBD1 (5 bases). This CDR3 region has 14 residues. Trimming left V 4 bases short and J 1 base short, with 11 bases between. In germline, CDR1 is SGDLS, CDR2 YYNGEE. The CDR3 nucleotides are TGTGCCAGCAGCCCAATCCAGGGGAACACTGAAGCTTTCTTT. This codes for CASSPIQGNTEAFF.

This sequence joins TRBV10-3 and TRBJ1-3, with D unresolved. Germline V lookup: CDR1 ENHRY, CDR2 SYGVKD. The ends were cut back, 11 bases at V and 0 bases at J, with 11 bases in the middle. The CDR3 is made up of 13 amino acids. The CDR3 coding sequence is TGTGCCGCAGCAATGAGCTCTGGAAACACCATATATTTT. It encodes CAAAMSSGNTIYF.

The chain links TRBV18 to TRBJ2-5; D perhaps matches TRBD1 (5 bases). There are 13 residues in the CDR3. Trimming shortened V by 6 bases and J by 5 bases, and 13 bases separated the two germline ends. The germline V gene has CDR1 KGHSH and CDR2 LQKENI. The CDR3 DNA is TGTGCCAGCTCCCGAGGACATCAGGAGACCCAGTACTTC. Translating gives CASSRGHQETQYF.

The V call is TRBV4-3, the J call TRBJ1-4; D may be TRBD1 (5 bases). V was pared by 2 bases and J by 3 bases, with 13 bases between. The CDR3 is 16 residues long. The germline CDR1 and CDR2 sequences are LGHNA and YSLEER. The CDR3 DNA reads as TGCGCCAGCAGCCAATCTATCCAAGGGGCTAATGAAAAACTGTTTTTT. Its protein product is CASSQSIQGANEKLFF.

This chain uses TRBV6-5 with TRBJ2-7; a possible D gene is TRBD1 (5 bases). Trimming left V 5 bases short and J 0 bases short, with 8 bases between. This CDR3 contains 13 residues. Germline CDR1 is MNHEY and CDR2 is SVGAGI. The CDR3 reads CASSKDISYEQYF. The DNA for the CDR3 is TGTGCCAGCAGTAAGGACATCTCCTACGAGCAGTACTTC.

The V call is TRBV9, the J call TRBJ2-1, with D maybe TRBD1 (5 bases). The CDR3 totals 13 residues. Germline-derived CDR1 and CDR2 are SGDLS and YYNGEE. V gave up 5 bases and J gave up 3 bases, with 9 bases separating them. The CDR3 coding sequence is TGTGCCAGCAGTGCCACAGGCTACAATGAGCAGTTCTTC. Its translation: CASSATGYNEQFF.

The genes are TRBV4-3 and TRBJ2-2; weak D call: TRBD2 (5 bases). The CDR3 loop spans 12 amino acids. CDR1 is LGHNA and CDR2 is YSLEER in the germline V gene. The ends were cut back, 4 bases at V and 7 bases at J, with 7 bases in the middle. This chain's CDR3 is CASSPRGGELFF. DNA of the CDR3: TGCGCCAGCAGCCCCCGGGGCGGGGAGCTGTTTTTT.

This clone occurred a few times. This chain links TRBV30 with TRBJ1-1; TRBD1 matches 12 bases. Trimming at V came to 6 bases and at J to 10 bases, leaving 3 bases not matched to a gene. Germline V gene lookup returns CDR1 GTSNPN and CDR2 SVGIG (reference sequence). This CDR3 spans 11 amino acids. Here the CDR3 reads CACPGQGAAFF. CDR3 DNA sequence: TGTGCCTGCCCGGGACAGGGGGCAGCTTTCTTT.

The chain employs TRBV20-1 and TRBJ2-1; tentative D call: TRBD2 (7 bases). V was pared by 3 bases and J by 7 bases, with 13 bases between. CDR3 length: 13 residues. Germline V gene lookup returns CDR1 DFQATT and CDR2 SNEGSKA (reference sequence). This chain's CDR3 is CSASWGGRNEQFF. For the CDR3, the DNA is TGCAGTGCTAGTTGGGGGGGGCGAAATGAGCAGTTCTTC.

The chain recombines TRBV9 with TRBJ2-3, with D unresolved. The CDR3 contains 15 residues. The V gene lost 0 bases and the J gene lost 0 bases, with 8 bases spanning the gap. CDR1 SGDLS and CDR2 YYNGEE come from the germline V gene. CDR3 in amino acids: CASSVAGFSTDTQYF. CDR3 DNA sequence: TGTGCCAGCAGCGTAGCTGGGTTTAGCACAGATACGCAGTATTTT.

The rearrangement joins TRBV10-3 to TRBJ2-5; 11 bases align to TRBD2. This CDR3 is built from 17 residues. The trim removed 6 bases at V and 4 bases at J, leaving 13 bases unmatched. Per the germline V gene, CDR1 is ENHRY and CDR2 is SYGVKD. The CDR3 protein is CAIRKGTGLAGIETQYF. The CDR3 DNA reads as TGTGCCATCAGGAAAGGAACCGGACTAGCGGGCATAGAGACCCAGTACTTC.

As DNA, the CDR3 is TGCGCCAGCAGCTTGGTTCAGGGGGCGAACACTGAAGCTTTCTTT. Translated: CASSLVQGANTEAFF. V gene TRBV5-1 combines with J gene TRBJ1-1, with TRBD1 matching 8 bases. The CDR3 has 15 residues. Germline V gene sequence: CDR1 SGHRS, CDR2 YFSETQ. With 0 bases clipped from V and 1 base from J, the junction kept 2 bases outside the gene matches.

The J gene is TRBJ1-5, the V gene TRBV18, with TRBD1 identical over 7 bases. The CDR3 has 15 amino acids. V lost 6 bases and J lost 1; bases outside the gene matches: 6. Germline V gene lookup returns CDR1 KGHSH and CDR2 LQKENI. In nucleotides, the CDR3 is TGTGCCAGCTCCTCAACAGGGGTAAGCAATCAGCCCCAGCATTTT. Encoded protein: CASSSTGVSNQPQHF. Filled out from reference TRBV18 and TRBJ1-5, the complete variable domain reads NAGVMQNPRHLVRRRGQEARLRCSPMKGHSHVYWYRQLPEEGLKFMVYLQKENIIDESGMPKERFSAEFPKEGPSILRIQQVVRGDSAAYFCASSSTGVSNQPQHFGDGTRLSIL.

The chain joins TRBV7-9 to TRBJ2-5, with 11 bases matching TRBD2. The J segment lost 5 bases and the V segment lost 5 bases, leaving 4 bases of the junction unmatched. This CDR3 has 14 amino acids. The germline gives CDR1 SEHNR, CDR2 FQNEAQ (reference sequence). CDR3 sequence (DNA): TGTGCCAGCAGCGCCCGGACTAGCGGGGAGACCCAGTACTTC. It specifies CASSARTSGETQYF.

This clone was counted between two and nine times. This chain links TRBV10-3 with TRBJ2-3; no firm D call. The V end was cut by 3 bases, the J end by 0 bases, with 7 bases between. Looked up from germline, CDR1 is ENHRY and CDR2 is SYGVKD. This CDR3 contains 14 residues. CDR3 in DNA: TGTGCCATCAGTGATCGGCAAAGCACAGATACGCAGTATTTT. It is translated as CAISDRQSTDTQYF.

The V gene is TRBV7-8, the J gene TRBJ2-5; TRBD1 might be the D (6 bases). The CDR3 covers 15 residues. The germline V gene encodes CDR1 SGHVS and CDR2 FQNEAQ. V lost 5 bases, J lost 4 bases, and 17 bases lay in between. The CDR3 DNA is TGTGCCAGCAGCGCCTTGGGGCAGGGGATAGAGACCCAGTACTTC. Translation: CASSALGQGIETQYF.

This clone occurred a few times. This chain joins TRBV20-1 and TRBJ2-1; D gene ambiguous. Between the trimmed V and J ends, which lost 5 bases and 5 bases, there was a span of 7 bases. Germline assignment: CDR1 DFQATT and CDR2 SNEGSKA (reference sequence). The CDR3 is made up of 11 amino acids. As DNA, the CDR3 is TGCAGTGCTGACCTAGACAATGAGCAGTTCTTC. This sequence encodes CSADLDNEQFF.

The chain couples TRBV12-5 to TRBJ2-2, with D perhaps given as TRBD1 or TRBD2 (6 bases each). V dropped 7 bases and J dropped 2 bases, with 11 bases sitting between them. Germline loops: CDR1 LGHNT, CDR2 FRNRAP. The CDR3 loop spans 14 amino acids. CDR3 amino acids: CASEGGRNTGELFF. CDR3 DNA sequence: TGTGCTAGTGAGGGGGGCCGAAACACCGGGGAGCTGTTTTTT.

The CDR3 sequence is CASSQDLRSPQPQHF. Written as DNA, the CDR3 is TGTGCCAGCAGCCAAGATTTGAGGTCTCCTCAGCCCCAGCATTTT. J is TRBJ1-5 and V is TRBV3-1 (or the pseudogene TRBV3-2); D is uncertain. Trimming stripped 0 bases from V and 6 bases from J, with 12 bases between. This CDR3 has 15 amino acids. From germline, CDR1 is LGHDT and CDR2 YNNKEL (reference sequence).

The sample holds a few counts of this clone. This rearrangement joins TRBV7-3 to TRBJ2-5, with D unclear. Trimming removed 0 bases from V and 1 base from J, with 6 bases in between. The CDR3 totals 14 residues. Germline-derived CDR1 and CDR2 are SGHTA and FQGTGA. The CDR3 coding sequence is TGTGCCAGCAGCTTAACGGGCAGCCAAGAGACCCAGTACTTC. Translating gives CASSLTGSQETQYF.

The chain uses TRBV3-1 (or the pseudogene TRBV3-2) and TRBJ2-2; D perhaps matches TRBD1 (6 bases). This CDR3 has 16 residues. Trimming shortened V by 6 bases and J by 5 bases, and 19 bases separated the two germline ends. The V gene's germline CDR1 is LGHDT and CDR2 YNNKEL (reference sequence). The CDR3 nucleotides read TGTGCCAGCAGACAACGAGGACAGCCCACAACCGGGGAGCTGTTTTTT. Protein product: CASRQRGQPTTGELFF.

The rearrangement uses TRBV29-1 and TRBJ1-2; maybe TRBD1 (5 bases). The V end was cut by 7 bases, the J end by 5 bases, with 26 bases between. Per the germline V gene, CDR1 is SQVTM and CDR2 is ANQGSEA. The CDR3 contains 16 residues. CDR3 DNA: TGCAGCGCTGTACTACCGGGACGACAAGTGGGATATGGCTACACCTTC. Amino acids: CSAVLPGRQVGYGYTF.

This clone has only a few counts. The chain is built from TRBV7-6 and TRBJ1-2; maybe TRBD1 (5 bases). Germline CDR1 reads SGHVS; CDR2 reads FNYEAQ. This CDR3 comprises 15 residues. Trimming pared 1 base from V and 0 bases from J, leaving 9 bases between. CDR3 residues: CASSLGGQANYGYTF. The CDR3 region has the DNA TGTGCCAGCAGCTTAGGGGGCCAGGCTAACTATGGCTACACCTTC.